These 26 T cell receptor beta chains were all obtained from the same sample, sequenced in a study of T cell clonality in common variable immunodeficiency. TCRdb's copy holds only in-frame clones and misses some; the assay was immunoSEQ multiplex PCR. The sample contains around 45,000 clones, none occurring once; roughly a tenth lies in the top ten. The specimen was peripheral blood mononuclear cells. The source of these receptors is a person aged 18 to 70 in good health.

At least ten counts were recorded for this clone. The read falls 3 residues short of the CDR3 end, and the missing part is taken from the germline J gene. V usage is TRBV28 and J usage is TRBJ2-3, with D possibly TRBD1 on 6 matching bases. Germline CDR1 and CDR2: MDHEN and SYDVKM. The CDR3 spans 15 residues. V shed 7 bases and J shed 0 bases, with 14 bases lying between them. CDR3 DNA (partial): TGTGCCAGCAAACAGGGAAGCGGAAGCACAGATACG. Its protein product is CASKQGSGSTDT. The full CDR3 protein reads CASKQGSGSTDTQYF.

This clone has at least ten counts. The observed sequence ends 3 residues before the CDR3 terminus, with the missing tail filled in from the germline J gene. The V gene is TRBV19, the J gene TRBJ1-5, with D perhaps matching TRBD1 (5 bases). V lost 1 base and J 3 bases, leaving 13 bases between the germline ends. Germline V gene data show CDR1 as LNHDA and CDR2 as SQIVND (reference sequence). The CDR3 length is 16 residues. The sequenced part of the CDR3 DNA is TGTGCCAGTAGTATAGGAAAGGGCAGGGACAATCAGCCC. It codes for CASSIGKGRDNQP. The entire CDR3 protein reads CASSIGKGRDNQPQHF.

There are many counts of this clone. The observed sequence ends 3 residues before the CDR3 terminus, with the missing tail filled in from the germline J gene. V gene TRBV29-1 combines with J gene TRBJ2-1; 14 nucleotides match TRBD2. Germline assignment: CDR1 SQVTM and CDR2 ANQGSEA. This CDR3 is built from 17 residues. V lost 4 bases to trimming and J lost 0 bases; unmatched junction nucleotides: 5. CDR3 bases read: TGCAGCGTTGGACTAGCGGGGGGGAAAAGCTCCTACAATGAG. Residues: CSVGLAGGKSSYNE. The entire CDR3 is CSVGLAGGKSSYNEQFF.

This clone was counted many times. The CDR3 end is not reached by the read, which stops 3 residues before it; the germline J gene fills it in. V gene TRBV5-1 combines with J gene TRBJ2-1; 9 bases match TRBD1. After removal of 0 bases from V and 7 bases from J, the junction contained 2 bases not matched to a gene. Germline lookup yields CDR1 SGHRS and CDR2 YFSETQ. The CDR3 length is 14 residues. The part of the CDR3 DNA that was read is TGCGCCAGCAGCTTGGGGGGACAGGGAAATGAG. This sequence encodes CASSLGGQGNE. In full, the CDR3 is CASSLGGQGNEQFF.

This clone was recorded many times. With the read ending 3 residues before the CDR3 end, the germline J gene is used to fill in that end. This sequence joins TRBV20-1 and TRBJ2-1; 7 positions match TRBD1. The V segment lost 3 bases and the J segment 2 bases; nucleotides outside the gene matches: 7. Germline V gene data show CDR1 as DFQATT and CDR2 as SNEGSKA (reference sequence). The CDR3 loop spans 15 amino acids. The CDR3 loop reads CSARPGQKAYNEQFF. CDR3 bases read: TGCAGTGCTAGGCCGGGACAGAAAGCCTACAATGAG.

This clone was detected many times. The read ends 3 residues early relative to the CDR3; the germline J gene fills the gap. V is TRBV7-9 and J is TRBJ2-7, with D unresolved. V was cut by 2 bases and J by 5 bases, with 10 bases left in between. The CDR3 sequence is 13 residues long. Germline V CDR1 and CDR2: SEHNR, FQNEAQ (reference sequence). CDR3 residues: CASSLPTSNEQYF. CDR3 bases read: TGTGCCAGCAGCTTACCGACAAGTAACGAG.

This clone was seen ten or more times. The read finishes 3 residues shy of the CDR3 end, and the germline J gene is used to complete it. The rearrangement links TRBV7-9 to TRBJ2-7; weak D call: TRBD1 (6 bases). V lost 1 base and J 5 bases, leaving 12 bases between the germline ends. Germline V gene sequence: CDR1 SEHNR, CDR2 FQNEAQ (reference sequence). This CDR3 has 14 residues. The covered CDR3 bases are TGTGCCAGCAGCTTAGTTGGGGGCGCCAACGAG. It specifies CASSLVGGANE. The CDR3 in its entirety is CASSLVGGANEQYF.

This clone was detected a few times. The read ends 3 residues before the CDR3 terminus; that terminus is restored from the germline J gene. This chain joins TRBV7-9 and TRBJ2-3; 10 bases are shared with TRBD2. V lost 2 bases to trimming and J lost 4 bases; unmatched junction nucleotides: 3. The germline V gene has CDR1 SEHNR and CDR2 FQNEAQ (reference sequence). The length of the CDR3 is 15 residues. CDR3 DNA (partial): TGTGCCAGCAGCTTAACTAGCGGGGACTCAGATACG. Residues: CASSLTSGDSDT. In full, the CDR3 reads CASSLTSGDSDTQYF. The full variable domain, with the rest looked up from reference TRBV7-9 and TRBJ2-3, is DTGVSQNPRHKITKRGQNVTFRCDPISEHNRLYWYRQTLGQGPEFLTYFQNEAQLEKSRLLSDRFSAERPKGSFSTLEIQRTEQGDSAMYLCASSLTSGDSDTQYFGPGTRLTVL.

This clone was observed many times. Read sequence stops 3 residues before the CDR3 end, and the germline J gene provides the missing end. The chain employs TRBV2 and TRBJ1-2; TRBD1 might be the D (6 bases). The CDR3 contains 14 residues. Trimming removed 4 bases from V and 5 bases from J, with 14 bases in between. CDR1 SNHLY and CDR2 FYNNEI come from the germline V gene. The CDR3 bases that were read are TGTGCCAGCAGTGGGGGGGGCGGAGAGTATGGC. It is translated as CASSGGGGEYG. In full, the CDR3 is CASSGGGGEYGYTF. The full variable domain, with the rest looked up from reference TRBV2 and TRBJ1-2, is EPEVTQTPSHQVTQMGQEVILRCVPISNHLYFYWYRQILGQKVEFLVSFYNNEISEKSEIFDDQFSVERPDGSNFTLKIRSTKLEDSAMYFCASSGGGGEYGYTFGSGTRLTVV.

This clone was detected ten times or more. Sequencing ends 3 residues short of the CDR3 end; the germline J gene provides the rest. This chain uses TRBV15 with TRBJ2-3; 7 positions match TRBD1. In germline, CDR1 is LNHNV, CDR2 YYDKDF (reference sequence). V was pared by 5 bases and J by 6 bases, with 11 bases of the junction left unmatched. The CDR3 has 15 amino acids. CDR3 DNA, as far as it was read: TGTGCCACCAGCCCTGACGGCAGGACAGGCGATACG. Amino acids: CATSPDGRTGDT. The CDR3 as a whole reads CATSPDGRTGDTQYF. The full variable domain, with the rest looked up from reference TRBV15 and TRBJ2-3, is DAMVIQNPRYQVTQFGKPVTLSCSQTLNHNVMYWYQQKSSQAPKLLFHYYDKDFNNEADTPDNFQSRRPNTSFCFLDIRSPGLGDTAMYLCATSPDGRTGDTQYFGPGTRLTVL.

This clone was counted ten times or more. CDR3 loop: CASSLGGVDGYTF. The sequenced part of the CDR3 DNA is TGTGCCAGCAGCTTAGGAGGGGTAGATGGC. The J gene is TRBJ1-2, the V gene TRBV7-9; weak D call: TRBD1 (5 bases). The missing CDR3 end, 3 residues past where the read stops, is filled in from the germline J gene. Germline values: CDR1 SEHNR, CDR2 FQNEAQ (reference sequence). Trimming left V 1 base short and J 6 bases short, with 9 bases between. This CDR3 is 13 amino acids long.

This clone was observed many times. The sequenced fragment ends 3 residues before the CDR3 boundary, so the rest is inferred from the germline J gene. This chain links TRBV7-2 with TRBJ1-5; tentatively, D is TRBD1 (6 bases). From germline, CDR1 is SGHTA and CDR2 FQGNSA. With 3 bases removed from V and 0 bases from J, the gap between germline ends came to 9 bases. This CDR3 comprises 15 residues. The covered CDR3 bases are TGTGCCAGCAGCTTCGGACAGCCTAGCAATCAGCCC. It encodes CASSFGQPSNQP. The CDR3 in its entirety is CASSFGQPSNQPQHF.

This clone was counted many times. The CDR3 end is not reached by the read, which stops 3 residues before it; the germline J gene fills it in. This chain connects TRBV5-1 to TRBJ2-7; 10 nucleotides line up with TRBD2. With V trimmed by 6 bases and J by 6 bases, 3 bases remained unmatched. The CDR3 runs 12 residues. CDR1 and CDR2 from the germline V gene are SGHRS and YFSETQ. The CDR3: CASKLAGVEQYF. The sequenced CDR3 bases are TGCGCCAGCAAGCTAGCGGGAGTCGAG.

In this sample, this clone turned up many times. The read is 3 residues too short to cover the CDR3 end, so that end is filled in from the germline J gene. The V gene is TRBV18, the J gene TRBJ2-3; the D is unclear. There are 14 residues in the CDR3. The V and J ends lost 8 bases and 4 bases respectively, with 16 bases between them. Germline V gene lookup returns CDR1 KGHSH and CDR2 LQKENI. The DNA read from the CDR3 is TGTGCCAGCCAGGCAGTTCAAAATGCAGATACG. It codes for CASQAVQNADT. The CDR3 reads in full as CASQAVQNADTQYF.

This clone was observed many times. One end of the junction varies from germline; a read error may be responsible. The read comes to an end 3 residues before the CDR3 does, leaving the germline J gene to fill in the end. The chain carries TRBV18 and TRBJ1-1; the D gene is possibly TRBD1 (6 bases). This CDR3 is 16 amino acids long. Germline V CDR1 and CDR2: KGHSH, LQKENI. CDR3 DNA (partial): TGTGCCAGCTCACCAGCCACAGGGCAAATGAACACTGAG. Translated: CASSPATGQMNTE. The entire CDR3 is CASSPATGQMNTEAFF.

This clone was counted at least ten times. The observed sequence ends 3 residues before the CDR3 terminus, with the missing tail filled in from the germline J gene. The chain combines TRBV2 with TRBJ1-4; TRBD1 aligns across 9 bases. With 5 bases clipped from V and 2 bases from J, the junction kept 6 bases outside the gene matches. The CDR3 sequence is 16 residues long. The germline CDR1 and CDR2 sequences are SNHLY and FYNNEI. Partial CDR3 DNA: TGTGCCAGCAGTCAACAGGGGGCAATGACTAATGAAAAA. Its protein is CASSQQGAMTNEK. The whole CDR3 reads CASSQQGAMTNEKLFF.

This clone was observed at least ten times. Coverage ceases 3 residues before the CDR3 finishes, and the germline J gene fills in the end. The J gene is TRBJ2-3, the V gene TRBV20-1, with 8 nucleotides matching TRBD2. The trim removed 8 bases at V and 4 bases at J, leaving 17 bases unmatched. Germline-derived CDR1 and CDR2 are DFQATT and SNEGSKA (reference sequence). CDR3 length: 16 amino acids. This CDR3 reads CSSGAGGGFRSDTQYF. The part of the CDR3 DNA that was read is TGCAGTAGCGGGGCGGGAGGTGGTTTCAGATCAGATACG.

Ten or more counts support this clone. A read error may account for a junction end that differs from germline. CDR3 in amino acids: CASSQELVPYEQYF. The CDR3 DNA, read in part, is TGCGCCAGCAGCCAAGAACTAGTCCCCTACGAG. The J gene is TRBJ2-7, the V gene TRBV4-2; the D gene is possibly TRBD2 (5 bases). The read terminates 3 residues before the CDR3 end, so the remaining end is supplied by the germline J gene. The germline CDR1 and CDR2 sequences are LGHNA and YNFKEQ. The CDR3 covers 14 residues.

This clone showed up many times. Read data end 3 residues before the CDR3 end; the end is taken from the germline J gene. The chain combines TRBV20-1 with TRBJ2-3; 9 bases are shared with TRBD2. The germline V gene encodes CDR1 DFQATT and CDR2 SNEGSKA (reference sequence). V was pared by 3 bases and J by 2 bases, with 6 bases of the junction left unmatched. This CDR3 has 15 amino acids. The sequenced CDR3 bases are TGCAGTGCTAGGGCATCTAGCGGGGTCACAGATACG. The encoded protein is CSARASSGVTDT. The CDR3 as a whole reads CSARASSGVTDTQYF.

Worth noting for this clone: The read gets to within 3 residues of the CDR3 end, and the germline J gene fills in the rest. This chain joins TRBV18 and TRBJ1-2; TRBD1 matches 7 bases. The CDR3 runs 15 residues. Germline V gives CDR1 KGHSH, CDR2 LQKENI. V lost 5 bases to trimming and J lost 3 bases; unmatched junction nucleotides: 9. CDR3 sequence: CASSTTGDVDYGYTF. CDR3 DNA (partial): TGTGCCAGCTCAACCACAGGGGATGTGGACTATGGC.

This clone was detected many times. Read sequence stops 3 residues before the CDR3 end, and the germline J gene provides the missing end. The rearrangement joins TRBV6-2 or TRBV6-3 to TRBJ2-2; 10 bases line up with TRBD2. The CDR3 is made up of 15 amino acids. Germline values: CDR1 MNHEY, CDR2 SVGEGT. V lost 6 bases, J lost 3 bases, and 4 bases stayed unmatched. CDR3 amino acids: CASRPGTSDTGELFF. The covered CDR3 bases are TGTGCCAGCAGGCCCGGGACTAGCGACACCGGGGAG.

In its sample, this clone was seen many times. CDR3 bases read: TGTGCCAGCTCACAACAGGCGAACACTGAA. Its translation is CASSQQANTE. The CDR3 reads in full as CASSQQANTEAFF. The chain is built from TRBV18 and TRBJ1-1, with D possibly being TRBD1 (5 bases). The read ends 3 residues shy of where the CDR3 ends; the end is completed using the germline J gene. CDR1 is KGHSH, CDR2 LQKENI, per germline. The CDR3 covers 13 residues. V gave up 4 bases and J gave up 1 base, with 7 bases separating them.

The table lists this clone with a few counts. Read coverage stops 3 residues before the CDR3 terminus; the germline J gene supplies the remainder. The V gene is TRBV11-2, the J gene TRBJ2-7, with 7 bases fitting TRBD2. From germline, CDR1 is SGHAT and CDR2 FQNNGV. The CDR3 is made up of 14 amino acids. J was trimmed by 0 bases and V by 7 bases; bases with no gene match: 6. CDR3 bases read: TGTGCCAGCAAGCGGGACGGGAGCTCCTACGAG. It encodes CASKRDGSSYE. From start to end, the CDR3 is CASKRDGSSYEQYF.

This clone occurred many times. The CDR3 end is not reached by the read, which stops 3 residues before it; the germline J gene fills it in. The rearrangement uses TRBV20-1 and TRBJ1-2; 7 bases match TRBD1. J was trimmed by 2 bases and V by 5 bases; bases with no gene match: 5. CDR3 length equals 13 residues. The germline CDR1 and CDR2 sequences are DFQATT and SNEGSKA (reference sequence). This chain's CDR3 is CSARDSPNYGYTF. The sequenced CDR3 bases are TGCAGTGCTCGGGACAGCCCCAACTATGGC.

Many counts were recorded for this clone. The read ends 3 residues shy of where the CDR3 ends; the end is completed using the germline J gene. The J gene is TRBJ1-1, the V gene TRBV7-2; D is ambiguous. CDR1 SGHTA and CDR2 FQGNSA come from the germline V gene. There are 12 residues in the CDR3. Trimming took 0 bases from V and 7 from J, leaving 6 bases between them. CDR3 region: CASSLALNEAFF. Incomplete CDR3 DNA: TGTGCCAGCAGCTTAGCCCTAAATGAA.

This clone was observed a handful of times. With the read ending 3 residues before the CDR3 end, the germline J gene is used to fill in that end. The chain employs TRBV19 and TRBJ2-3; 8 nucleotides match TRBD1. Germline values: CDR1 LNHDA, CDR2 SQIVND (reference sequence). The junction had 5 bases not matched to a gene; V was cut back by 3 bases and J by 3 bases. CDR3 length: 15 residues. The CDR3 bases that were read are TGTGCCAGTAGTATCATGACAGGGGCAACAGATACG. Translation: CASSIMTGATDT. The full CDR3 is CASSIMTGATDTQYF.